The text below deals with one T cell receptor (beta chain). The data were taken from a study of cytomegalovirus exposure and HLA in healthy donors. This CDR3 contains 15 residues. The V gene lost 4 bases and the J gene lost 5 bases, with 15 bases spanning the gap. CDR1 is LNHNV and CDR2 is YYDKDF in the germline V gene (reference sequence). The table came from immunoSEQ multiplex PCR; TCRdb's copy has only in-frame clones and leaves some out. The sample lists 80,000 to 100,000 clones; approximately 91% were seen once. This chain joins TRBV15 and TRBJ1-5; D uncertain. Specimen: PBMCs. The sequence was obtained from a man under 40 in good health and CMV-seronegative. The DNA for the CDR3 is TGTGCCACCAGCACATGGTCACGGGTGGATCAGCCCCAGCATTTT. It encodes CATSTWSRVDQPQHF.